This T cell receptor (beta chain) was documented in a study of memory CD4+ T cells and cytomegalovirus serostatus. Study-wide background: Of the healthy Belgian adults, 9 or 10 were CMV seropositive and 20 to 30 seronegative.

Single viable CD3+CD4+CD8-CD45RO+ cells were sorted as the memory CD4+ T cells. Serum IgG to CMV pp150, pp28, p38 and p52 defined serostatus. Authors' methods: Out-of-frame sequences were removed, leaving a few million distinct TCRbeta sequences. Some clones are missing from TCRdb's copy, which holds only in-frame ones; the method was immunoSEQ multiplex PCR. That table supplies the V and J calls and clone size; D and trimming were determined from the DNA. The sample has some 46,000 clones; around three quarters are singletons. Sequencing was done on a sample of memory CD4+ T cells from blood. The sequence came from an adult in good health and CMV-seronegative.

The CDR3 DNA is TGTGCCAGCTCTAAAACGGGGGGTGGCGGATACAATGAGCAGTTCTTC. It specifies CASSKTGGGGYNEQFF. V gene TRBV18 combines with J gene TRBJ2-1, with 7 bases aligning to TRBD2. Germline V CDR1 and CDR2: KGHSH, LQKENI. The CDR3 has 16 amino acids. The trim removed 6 bases at V and 4 bases at J, leaving 12 bases unmatched.